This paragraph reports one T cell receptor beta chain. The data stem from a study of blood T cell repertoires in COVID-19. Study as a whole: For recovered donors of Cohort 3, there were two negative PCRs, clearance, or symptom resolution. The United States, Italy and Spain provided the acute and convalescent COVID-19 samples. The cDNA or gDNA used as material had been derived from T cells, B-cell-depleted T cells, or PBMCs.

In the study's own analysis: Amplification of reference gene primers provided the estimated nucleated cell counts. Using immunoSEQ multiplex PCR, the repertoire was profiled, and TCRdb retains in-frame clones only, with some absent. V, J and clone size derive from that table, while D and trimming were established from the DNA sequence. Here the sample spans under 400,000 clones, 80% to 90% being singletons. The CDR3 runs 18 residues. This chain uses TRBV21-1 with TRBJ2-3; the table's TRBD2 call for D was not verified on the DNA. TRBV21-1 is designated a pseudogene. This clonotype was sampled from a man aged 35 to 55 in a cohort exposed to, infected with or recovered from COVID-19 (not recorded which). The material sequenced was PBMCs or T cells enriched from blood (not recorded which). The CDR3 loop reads CASSKTGEREGSTDTQYF. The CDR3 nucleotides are TGTGCCAGCAGCAAAACAGGTGAACGGGAGGGAAGCACAGATACGCAGTATTTT.